This TCR beta chain comes out of a study of T cell repertoires in cytomegalovirus infection. Looking at the study overall: An indication of both CMV infection and matching HLA type came from public TCR beta signatures. Study-wide results and caveats: Ex vivo responses were dominated by HLA-C-restricted CMV-specific TCR beta clonotypes.

From the reads, TCRdb called clonotypes with MiXCR, one entry per CDR3 protein. This table has around 740,000 distinct CDR3 sequences, 35% appearing once. The CDR3 runs to 11 residues. Germline lookup yields CDR1 MNHNS and CDR2 SASEGT. V lost 5 bases, J lost 6 bases, and 8 bases lay in between. This clonotype was detected many times. Antigen specificity is unknown. The chain has TRBV6-1 and TRBJ2-7; D not resolved. This TCR was sampled from a human donor in good health (CMV status not recorded). Some clones in this sample may be carry-over from other donors' samples. Source material: PBMCs. CDR3 DNA sequence: TGTGCCAGCAGTTCGGGCAGCGAGCAGTACTTC. It is translated as CASSSGSEQYF.